Listed below are T cell receptor beta chains from one sample, sequenced in a study of T cell repertoires in cytomegalovirus infection. TCRdb fed the reads into MiXCR, producing one record per CDR3 protein. The sample gives roughly 500,000 distinct CDR3 sequences, about 42% of which show up once; about 41% is in the top ten. Their antigen targets remain unknown. Material: cultured PBMCs, obtained from culture after CMV antigen stimulation. These receptors originate from a human donor in good health (CMV status not recorded). Some clones in this sample may be carry-over from other donors' samples. The CDR3 runs from the conserved cysteine through the conserved F or W.

v_gene: TRBV7-6
j_gene: TRBJ1-6
CDR3aa: CASSLGGAPPLHF

v_gene: TRBV12-3/TRBV12-4
j_gene: TRBJ2-5
CDR3aa: CASSFRRGEETQYF

v_gene: TRBV7-2
j_gene: TRBJ2-2
CDR3aa: CASSPSGAPYTGELFF

v_gene: TRBV5-4
j_gene: TRBJ2-5
CDR3aa: CASSLPWETQYF

v_gene: TRBV5-4
j_gene: TRBJ2-3
CDR3aa: CASSPRLAGGTDTQYF

v_gene: TRBV19
j_gene: TRBJ2-3
CDR3aa: CASSRRDRNTDTQYF

v_gene: TRBV4-1
j_gene: TRBJ2-1
CDR3aa: CASSQPMKGGTLNEQFF

v_gene: TRBV6-1
j_gene: TRBJ2-7
CDR3aa: CASRQVYEQYF

v_gene: TRBV9
j_gene: TRBJ2-1
CDR3aa: CAGSARSKTGVANEQFF

v_gene: TRBV11-2
j_gene: TRBJ1-1
CDR3aa: CASRDGHLNTEAFF

v_gene: TRBV4-1
j_gene: TRBJ2-1
CDR3aa: CASSHDPGTYNEQFF

v_gene: TRBV20-1
j_gene: TRBJ1-5
CDR3aa: CSARATGRNQPQHF

v_gene: TRBV6-2/TRBV6-3
j_gene: TRBJ1-6
CDR3aa: CASSYGRISPLHF

v_gene: TRBV5-3
j_gene: TRBJ2-3
CDR3aa: CASSLAEDYTQYF

v_gene: TRBV12-5
j_gene: TRBJ2-1
CDR3aa: CASGLGFPARLFF

v_gene: TRBV5-1
j_gene: TRBJ1-3
CDR3aa: CASSLAGFPAGNTIYF

v_gene: TRBV6-6
j_gene: TRBJ1-1
CDR3aa: CASSYPGTMNTEAFF

v_gene: TRBV6-8
j_gene: TRBJ2-2
CDR3aa: CASSYSTRQGVGELFF

v_gene: TRBV30
j_gene: TRBJ1-2
CDR3aa: CASHRPGGYGYTF

v_gene: TRBV20-1
j_gene: TRBJ2-7
CDR3aa: CSARATSGTTYEQYF

v_gene: TRBV7-2
j_gene: TRBJ1-1
CDR3aa: CASSLQRPTEAFF

v_gene: TRBV12-3/TRBV12-4
j_gene: TRBJ2-1
CDR3aa: CASSPSGAYNEQFF